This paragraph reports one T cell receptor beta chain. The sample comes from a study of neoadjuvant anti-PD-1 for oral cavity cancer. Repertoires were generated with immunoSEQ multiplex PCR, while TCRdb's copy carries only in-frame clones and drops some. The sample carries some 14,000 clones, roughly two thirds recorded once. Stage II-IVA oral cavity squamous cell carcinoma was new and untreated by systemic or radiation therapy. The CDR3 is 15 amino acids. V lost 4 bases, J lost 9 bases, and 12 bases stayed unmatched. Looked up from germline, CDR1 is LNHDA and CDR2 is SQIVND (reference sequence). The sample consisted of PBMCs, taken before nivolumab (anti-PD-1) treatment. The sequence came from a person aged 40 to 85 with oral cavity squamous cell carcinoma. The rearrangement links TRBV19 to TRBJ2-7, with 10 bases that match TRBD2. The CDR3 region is CASSTRGSGGTVQYF. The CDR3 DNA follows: TGTGCCAGTAGTACCAGGGGTAGCGGGGGGACGGTGCAGTACTTC.